These 17 T cell receptor beta chains came from one sample sequenced in a study of T cell changes during pregnancy in multiple sclerosis. Sequenced by immunoSEQ multiplex PCR; TCRdb stores in-frame clones only, minus some. Of tens of thousands of clones in the sample, roughly 90% are singletons; the top ten hold about 6.7%. The sequencing used CD8+ T cells from peripheral blood mononuclear cells, collected in the third trimester of pregnancy. These TCRs come from a female donor with multiple sclerosis, enrolled in a pregnancy study.

V gene TRBV27 combines with J gene TRBJ2-1, with 11 bases aligning to TRBD2. V trimming: 5 bases; J trimming: 4 bases; junction bases outside the gene matches: 7. This CDR3 contains 16 residues. Germline CDR1 MNHEY, CDR2 SMNVEV (reference sequence). Here the CDR3 reads CASSLTSGIQYNEQFF. CDR3 DNA sequence: TGTGCCAGCAGTCTGACTAGCGGGATTCAGTACAATGAGCAGTTCTTC.

The rearrangement links TRBV11-3 to TRBJ2-1; the match to TRBD2 covers 10 bases. Germline V CDR1 and CDR2: SGHNT, YENEEA. J lost 8 bases, V lost 1 base, and 11 bases had no gene match. This CDR3 comprises 17 residues. DNA for the CDR3: TGTGCCAGCAGCTTAGTTCCTCAGCGGGGGGGCTTCTATGAGCAGTTCTTC. Protein sequence: CASSLVPQRGGFYEQFF.

This chain uses TRBV27 with TRBJ1-2, with 7 bases aligning to TRBD1. Germline CDR1 MNHEY, CDR2 SMNVEV (reference sequence). The CDR3 contains 18 residues. Trimming took 5 bases from V and 2 from J; bases not matched to a gene: 17. CDR3 sequence (DNA): TGTGCCAGCAGTCCCTCCCCCTGGCAGGGGGTGACCAACTATGGCTACACCTTC. The encoded protein is CASSPSPWQGVTNYGYTF.

The V gene is TRBV4-3, the J gene TRBJ2-1; 7 nucleotides line up with TRBD2. This CDR3 is 16 amino acids long. Trimming took 0 bases from V and 5 from J; bases not matched to a gene: 7. In germline, CDR1 is LGHNA, CDR2 YSLEER. The CDR3 nucleotides are TGCGCCAGCAGCCAAGACTTTGCGGGGGTTCACAATGAGCAGTTCTTC. It is translated as CASSQDFAGVHNEQFF.

The chain carries TRBV6-4 and TRBJ1-1; D is undetermined. The V and J ends lost 0 bases and 8 bases respectively, with 13 bases between them. Germline V CDR1 and CDR2: MRHNA, SNTAGT. The CDR3 runs 14 residues. CDR3 amino acids: CASSDSRMSGEAFF. CDR3 sequence (DNA): TGTGCCAGCAGTGACTCGCGAATGTCGGGGGAAGCTTTCTTT.

The CDR3, as DNA: TGTGCCAGCAGCGAGCGGGACAATAACTATGGCTACACCTTC. Translated: CASSERDNNYGYTF. The chain combines TRBV9 with TRBJ1-2, with D possibly being TRBD1 (6 bases). The germline CDR1 and CDR2 sequences are SGDLS and YYNGEE. The ends were cut back, 3 bases at V and 1 base at J, with 10 bases in the middle. The CDR3 length is 14 residues.

The CDR3 nucleotides read TGTGCCAGCAGCTTGGGGACAGATAATTCACCCCTCCACTTT. This gives the protein CASSLGTDNSPLHF. The gene calls are TRBV7-9 and TRBJ1-6, with 7 bases that match TRBD1. With 3 bases clipped from V and 5 bases from J, the junction kept 1 base outside the gene matches. This CDR3 comprises 14 residues. Germline V gene lookup returns CDR1 SEHNR and CDR2 FQNEAQ (reference sequence).

This clone was recorded at least ten times. V usage is TRBV7-3 and J usage is TRBJ2-1, with TRBD1 matching 8 bases. CDR1 SGHTA and CDR2 FQGTGA come from the germline V gene. The CDR3 covers 15 residues. Germline trimming cut 5 bases from V and 5 bases from J; bases unmatched to any gene: 8. CDR3 amino acids: CASSPEDRANNEQFF. The CDR3 DNA follows: TGTGCCAGCAGCCCTGAGGACAGGGCCAACAATGAGCAGTTCTTC.

The rearrangement joins TRBV5-5 to TRBJ2-7; TRBD1 aligns across 12 bases. Germline CDR1 and CDR2: SGHKS and YYEKEE (reference sequence). V shed 3 bases and J 7 bases; nucleotides not matched to a gene: 5. The CDR3 contains 14 residues. The CDR3 bases are TGTGCCAGCAGCTCTGGGACAGGGGGCAGGGAGCAGTACTTC. Translation gives CASSSGTGGREQYF.

The CDR3 reads CASSRTEGGETQYF. For the CDR3, the DNA is TGTGCCAGCAGTAGGACAGAGGGGGGGGAGACCCAGTACTTC. The chain is built from TRBV28 and TRBJ2-5, with TRBD2 as a possible D gene (7 bases). The CDR3 has 14 residues. Trimming removed 5 bases at V and 5 bases at J, with 15 bases between. The germline gives CDR1 MDHEN, CDR2 SYDVKM. Drawing the rest from reference TRBV28 and TRBJ2-5, the complete variable domain is DVKVTQSSRYLVKRTGEKVFLECVQDMDHENMFWYRQDPGLGLRLIYFSYDVKMKEKGDIPEGYSVSREKKERFSLILESASTNQTSMYLCASSRTEGGETQYFGPGTRLLVL.

The chain carries TRBV16 and TRBJ1-2; D is unclear. Germline CDR1 KGHSY, CDR2 FQNENV. The CDR3 has 16 amino acids. V shed 0 bases and J shed 1 base, with 12 bases lying between them. CDR3 region: CASSQSSAAVNYGYTF. The CDR3 bases are TGTGCCAGCAGCCAATCTTCGGCAGCGGTTAACTATGGCTACACCTTC.

The chain recombines TRBV7-9 with TRBJ2-1; D may be TRBD2 (6 bases). Trimming removed 5 bases from V and 7 bases from J, with 24 bases in between. The CDR3 is made up of 17 amino acids. Germline V gene sequence: CDR1 SEHNR, CDR2 FQNEAQ (reference sequence). The CDR3 sequence: CASSARTGLSPPNEQFF. The CDR3 DNA follows: TGTGCCAGCAGCGCAAGAACAGGACTAAGCCCCCCTAATGAGCAGTTCTTC.

V usage is TRBV18 and J usage is TRBJ1-2; 9 bases line up with TRBD1. The CDR3 totals 13 residues. J lost 7 bases, V lost 3 bases, and 3 bases had no gene match. Germline loops: CDR1 KGHSH, CDR2 LQKENI. CDR3 sequence: CASSPGQGFGYTF. In DNA, the CDR3 is TGTGCCAGCTCACCGGGACAGGGCTTTGGCTACACCTTC.

CDR3 bases: TGTGCCAGCAGCTTTCCAGGACTAGCGGGGATGGATGAGCAGTTCTTC. This translates into CASSFPGLAGMDEQFF. This chain connects TRBV11-3 to TRBJ2-1, with 12 nucleotides matching TRBD2. The CDR3 totals 16 residues. From germline, CDR1 is SGHNT and CDR2 YENEEA. The trim removed 3 bases at V and 8 bases at J, leaving 8 bases unmatched.

The chain has TRBV7-3 and TRBJ1-6; tentatively, D is TRBD1 (5 bases). V lost 6 bases to trimming and J lost 8 bases, with 8 bases between them. Germline V gene data show CDR1 as SGHTA and CDR2 as FQGTGA. The CDR3 is 12 residues long. CDR3 sequence (DNA): TGTGCCAGCAGTACAGGAGATTCACCCCTCCACTTT. Translation gives CASSTGDSPLHF.

This clone was observed once. The gene calls are TRBV2 and TRBJ2-1; a weak D match, TRBD2 (6 bases). CDR1 SNHLY and CDR2 FYNNEI come from the germline V gene. The V and J ends lost 1 base and 0 bases respectively, with 10 bases between them. This CDR3 comprises 16 residues. CDR3 bases: TGTGCCAGCAGTGAAGGGAGGGGAAGCTCCTACAATGAGCAGTTCTTC. Translated: CASSEGRGSSYNEQFF.

V usage is TRBV5-1 and J usage is TRBJ2-3; 9 bases are a match to TRBD2. Germline V gene sequence: CDR1 SGHRS, CDR2 YFSETQ. The CDR3 is 17 amino acids. After removal of 4 bases from V and 0 bases from J, the junction contained 9 bases not matched to a gene. CDR3 coding DNA: TGCGCCAGCAGCCGTACGACTAGCGGCAGAAGCACAGATACGCAGTATTTT. This encodes CASSRTTSGRSTDTQYF.